Sequencing of this TCR beta chain was carried out in a study of early T cells in non-severe SARS-CoV-2 infection. Whole-study context: Investigators sequenced bulk RNA drawn from unsorted whole blood, and chains remained unpaired.

Comment on this clonotype: Antigen: not known.

Attachment of unique molecular identifiers to individual cDNA molecules was performed. TCRdb itself ran the 5' RACE reads through MiXCR, one entry per CDR3 protein. Of 100,000 to 120,000 distinct CDR3 sequences detected, around 13% appear once; the ten largest clones hold 3.5% to 4%. Whole-study results and caveats: Reliance on VDJdb matching favored anti-spike CD8 responses; private and CD4 specificities were missed.

The sequence came from an adult who was a healthcare worker with PCR-confirmed SARS-CoV-2 infection or an uninfected control (not recorded which). The starting material was whole blood, obtained at baseline.

DNA for the CDR3: TGTGCCAGCAGTTATTCCGGGACACCAAATCAGCCCCAGCATTTT. Protein sequence: CASSYSGTPNQPQHF. The V gene is TRBV6-5, the J gene TRBJ1-5; D possibly corresponds to TRBD1 (6 bases). CDR1 is MNHEY and CDR2 is SVGAGI in the germline V gene. The CDR3 extends over 15 amino acids. The V end lost 3 bases, the J end lost 4 bases, and 13 bases lay between the germline ends.